This T cell receptor (beta chain) was profiled in a study of Ad26.COV2.S vaccination and SARS-CoV-2 variants (dated by TCRdb to the early 2020s). At the level of the whole study: Donors in the vaccine arm were drawn from COV1001, a multicentre, randomized, double-blind, placebo-controlled phase I-IIa trial testing Ad26.COV2.S in healthy adults. Ad26.COV2.S was administered intramuscularly at a dose of 5x10^10 or 1x10^11 viral particles, either as one shot or as two shots given 56 days apart. TCRbeta repertoire sequencing was used to assess the specificity and breadth of SARS-CoV-2-reactive T cell receptors after Ad26.COV2.S vaccination. A total of 32 samples were included in the TCR-sequenced set, comprising 19 Ad26.COV2.S vaccine recipients, 5 placebo recipients and 8 SARS-CoV-2 convalescent individuals. Trial participants were randomized into five groups of five: low-dose or high-dose Ad26.COV2.S given once or twice, or placebo on both occasions. Investigators remained blinded to trial group allocation during experiments and outcome assessment. Overall study results and their limits: Comparing responses between vaccine doses or regimens was not something the study was powered to do. Spike-specific TCR breadth was higher in Ad26.COV2.S recipients than in placebo recipients (P = 0.0014). The authors noted that the TCR breadth and depth analyses may have underestimated total T cell responses. Comparable non-spike TCR breadth was observed between vaccine and placebo recipients, consistent with only spike being contained in the vaccine. After vaccination, substantial breadth of spike-specific CD8+ and CD4+ T cell responses was reported.

The immunoSEQ Assay was used to sequence TCRbeta CDR3 regions. After extraction, genomic DNA underwent amplification by bias-controlled multiplex PCR, followed by high-throughput sequencing. For the original study's pipeline: Collapsing and filtering of sequences were performed to quantify the absolute abundance of each unique TCRbeta CDR3 region. Usable DNA was measured by amplifying reference genes present in all nucleated cells, and TCRbeta template counts were normalized to that usable DNA to estimate T cell fraction. Repertoire TCRs were annotated as SARS-CoV-2-specific when V gene, CDR3 amino acid sequence and J gene were exactly matched to a known reactive TCR set. The reference SARS-CoV-2 TCR set was obtained from MIRA and was filtered for enrichment in COVID-19-positive ImmuneCODE repertoires, whereby public or cross-reactive TCRs were removed. Drawing on the MIRA antigens, annotated TCRs were analysed further at the level of specific ORF or position within ORF. Breadth was defined as annotated unique rearrangements over total unique productive rearrangements; depth was the summed frequency of those rearrangements. TCR breadth was compared between groups using two-sided Wilcoxon rank-sum tests. TCRdb mirrors the immuneACCESS table, restricted to in-frame sequences. Some clones are absent from its copies; in checked studies, under half trace to an unresolved V gene, and the reason for the others is unknown. V, J and clone size derive from that table, while D and trimming were established from the DNA sequence. The sample table lists about 450,000 clones, roughly 89% of them with a count of one. The ten largest clonotypes hold 2.5% of the sample.

Remarks on this clone: Its binding antigen is unknown. No much larger clone is present one base from it, and per-base qualities are unavailable.

Reading the label with the study, this specimen's treatment or condition is: some 20 received Ad26.COV2.S at low or high dose, single or two shots; about 5 received placebo; per-sample allocation not given. Repertoires of vaccine and placebo recipients were sequenced from samples collected on day 63 after the first injection. In Cohort 1b, roughly 25 adults aged 18-55 years were enrolled at a single site in Boston, USA, between 29 July and 7 August 2020. Ad26.COV2.S was a replication-incompetent adenovirus type 26 vector that expressed a prefusion-stabilized SARS-CoV-2 spike protein derived from the original Wuhan strain. The TCR originated in a person aged 18-60 years who received the Ad26.COV2.S COVID-19 vaccine or a placebo. This specimen was peripheral blood, taken in a trial of Ad26.COV2.S vaccine versus placebo.

At the DNA level, the sequence is TGTGCCAGCAGCTTAGCCGGGAGGGGGGAGACCCAGTACTTC. This gives the protein CASSLAGRGETQYF. The sequence is built from TRBV11-1 and TRBJ2-5; a stretch of 8 junction bases matches TRBD2. The germline V gene (reference sequence) sets CDR1 to SGHAT and CDR2 to FQDESV. From the cysteine up to the phenylalanine, the CDR3 has a length of 14 residues. Only the CDR3 part of the read is kept: 42 bases, read in frame from the first base. Trimming takes 0 bases off V and 5 bases off J; junction bases not matched to a gene: 2. With all but the CDR3 taken from the reference TRBV11-1 and TRBJ2-5 genes, the full variable domain is: EAEVAQSPRYKITEKSQAVAFWCDPISGHATLYWYRQILGQGPELLVQFQDESVVDDSQLPKDRFSAERLKGVDSTLKIQPAELGDSAMYLCASSLAGRGETQYFGPGTRLLVL.